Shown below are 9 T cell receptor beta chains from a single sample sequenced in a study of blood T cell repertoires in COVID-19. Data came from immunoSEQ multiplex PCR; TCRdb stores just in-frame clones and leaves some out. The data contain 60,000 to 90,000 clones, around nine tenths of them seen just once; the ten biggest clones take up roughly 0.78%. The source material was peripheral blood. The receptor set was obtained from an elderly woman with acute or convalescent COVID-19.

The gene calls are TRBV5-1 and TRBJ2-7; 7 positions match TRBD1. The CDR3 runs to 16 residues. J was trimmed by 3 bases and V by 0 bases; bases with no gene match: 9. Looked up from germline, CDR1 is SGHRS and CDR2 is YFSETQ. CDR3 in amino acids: CASSLEGAGELYEQYF. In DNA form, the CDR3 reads TGCGCCAGCAGCTTGGAGGGGGCAGGGGAGCTCTACGAGCAGTACTTC.

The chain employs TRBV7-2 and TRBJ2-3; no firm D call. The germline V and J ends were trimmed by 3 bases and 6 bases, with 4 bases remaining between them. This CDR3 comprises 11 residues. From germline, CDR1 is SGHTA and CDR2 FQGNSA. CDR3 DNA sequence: TGTGCCAGCAGCTTTCGGGATACGCAGTATTTT. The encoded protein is CASSFRDTQYF.

Here the CDR3 DNA reads TGTGCCAGCAGCCCAGGGCACTTCTACGAGCAGTACTTC. It is translated as CASSPGHFYEQYF. The chain joins TRBV3-1 (or the pseudogene TRBV3-2) to TRBJ2-7; perhaps TRBD1 as D (5 bases). With 4 bases removed from V and 3 bases from J, the gap between germline ends came to 10 bases. This CDR3 contains 13 residues. CDR1 and CDR2 (germline): LGHDT, YNNKEL (reference sequence).

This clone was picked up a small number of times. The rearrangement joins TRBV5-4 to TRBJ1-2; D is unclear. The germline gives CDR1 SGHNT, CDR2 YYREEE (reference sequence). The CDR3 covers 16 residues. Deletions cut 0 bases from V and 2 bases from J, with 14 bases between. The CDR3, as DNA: TGTGCCAGCAGCTTGGGGGAGGGAGATCCAAACTATGGCTACACCTTC. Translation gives CASSLGEGDPNYGYTF.

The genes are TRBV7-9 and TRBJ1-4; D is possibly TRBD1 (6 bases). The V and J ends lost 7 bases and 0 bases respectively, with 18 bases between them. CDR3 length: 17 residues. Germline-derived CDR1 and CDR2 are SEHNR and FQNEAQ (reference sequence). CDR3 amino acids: CASTLRGGRPTNEKLFF. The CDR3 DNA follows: TGTGCCAGCACCCTCCGGGGGGGGCGGCCAACTAATGAAAAACTGTTTTTT. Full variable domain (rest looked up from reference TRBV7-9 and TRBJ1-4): DTGVSQNPRHKITKRGQNVTFRCDPISEHNRLYWYRQTLGQGPEFLTYFQNEAQLEKSRLLSDRFSAERPKGSFSTLEIQRTEQGDSAMYLCASTLRGGRPTNEKLFFGSGTQLSVL.

DNA for the CDR3: TGTGCCATCAGCCCGGGACAGGTCGTTTCTGGAAACACCATATATTTT. Translated, it gives CAISPGQVVSGNTIYF. The chain is built from TRBV10-3 and TRBJ1-3, with TRBD1 matching 8 bases. The V and J ends lost 6 bases and 1 base, in that order; junction bases with no gene match: 8. CDR3 length: 16 residues. CDR1 and CDR2 (germline): ENHRY, SYGVKD.

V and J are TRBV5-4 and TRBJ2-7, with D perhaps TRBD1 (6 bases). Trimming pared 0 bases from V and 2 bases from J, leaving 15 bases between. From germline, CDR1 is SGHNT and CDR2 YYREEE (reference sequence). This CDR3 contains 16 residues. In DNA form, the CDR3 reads TGTGCCAGCAGCTTGGGGGCCGGGACACTAGCCTACGAGCAGTACTTC. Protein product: CASSLGAGTLAYEQYF.

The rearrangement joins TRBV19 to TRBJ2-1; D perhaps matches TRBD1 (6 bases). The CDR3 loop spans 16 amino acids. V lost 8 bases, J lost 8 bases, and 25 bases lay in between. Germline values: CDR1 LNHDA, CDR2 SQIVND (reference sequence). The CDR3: CASGTRRGKVIDEQFF. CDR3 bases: TGTGCCAGTGGGACGAGAAGGGGGAAAGTTATAGATGAGCAGTTCTTC.

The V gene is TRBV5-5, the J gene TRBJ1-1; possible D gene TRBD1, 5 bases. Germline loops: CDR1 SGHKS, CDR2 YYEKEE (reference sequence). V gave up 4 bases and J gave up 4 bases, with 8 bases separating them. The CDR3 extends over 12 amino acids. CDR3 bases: TGTGCCAGCAGCGGCAGGGCCACTGAAGCTTTCTTT. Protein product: CASSGRATEAFF.